Below are 5 T cell receptor beta chains sequenced from a single sample in a study of cytomegalovirus exposure and HLA in healthy donors. 13 Jbeta primers and 60 Vbeta primers were used for the PCR. The assay was immunoSEQ multiplex PCR, and TCRdb's table has in-frame clones only and misses some. The ten most abundant clones cover 2.1% of a sample with some 160,000 clones. The sample taken for sequencing was PBMCs. The receptors stem from a man between 25 and 39 years old in good health and CMV-seronegative.

The chain carries TRBV11-2 and TRBJ2-7, with a weak D call TRBD2 (6 bases). V was clipped by 5 bases and J by 0 bases, with 11 bases between them. Germline CDR1 is SGHAT and CDR2 is FQNNGV. The CDR3 covers 14 residues. CDR3 DNA sequence: TGTGCCAGCAGCGCAACGCGGGGCTCCTACGAGCAGTACTTC. Translating it yields CASSATRGSYEQYF.

The chain recombines TRBV19 with TRBJ1-1; possibly TRBD1 for D (5 bases). The length of the CDR3 is 13 residues. Germline V gene lookup returns CDR1 LNHDA and CDR2 SQIVND (reference sequence). V was pared by 3 bases and J by 4 bases, with 9 bases between. The CDR3 sequence is CASSIGGVTEAFF. The CDR3 DNA reads as TGTGCCAGTAGTATCGGAGGGGTCACTGAAGCTTTCTTT.

The chain joins TRBV28 to TRBJ1-2; maybe TRBD1 (6 bases). The length of the CDR3 is 16 residues. V lost 7 bases and J 3 bases, leaving 21 bases between the germline ends. From germline, CDR1 is MDHEN and CDR2 SYDVKM. The CDR3 loop reads CASTGARPSGYYGYTF. The DNA of the CDR3 is TGTGCCAGCACAGGGGCCAGGCCTTCGGGTTACTATGGCTACACCTTC.

A remark on this clone: The sample holds other DNA sequences that translate to the same CDR3. The rearrangement links TRBV2 to TRBJ1-1, with 8 bases identical to TRBD1. Germline V gives CDR1 SNHLY, CDR2 FYNNEI. With 4 bases clipped from V and 5 bases from J, the junction kept 3 bases outside the gene matches. The CDR3 spans 13 residues. The CDR3 DNA sequence: TGTGCCAGCAGTGGGACAGGGTATACTGAAGCTTTCTTT. Amino acids: CASSGTGYTEAFF.

The J gene is TRBJ2-1, the V gene TRBV11-1; TRBD2 agrees at 16 bases. This CDR3 is built from 15 residues. Germline V CDR1 and CDR2: SGHAT, FQDESV (reference sequence). With V trimmed by 5 bases and J by 8 bases, 3 bases remained unmatched. CDR3 coding DNA: TGTGCCAGCAGCCTGGGACTAGCGGGAGGGGATGAGCAGTTCTTC. This codes for CASSLGLAGGDEQFF.